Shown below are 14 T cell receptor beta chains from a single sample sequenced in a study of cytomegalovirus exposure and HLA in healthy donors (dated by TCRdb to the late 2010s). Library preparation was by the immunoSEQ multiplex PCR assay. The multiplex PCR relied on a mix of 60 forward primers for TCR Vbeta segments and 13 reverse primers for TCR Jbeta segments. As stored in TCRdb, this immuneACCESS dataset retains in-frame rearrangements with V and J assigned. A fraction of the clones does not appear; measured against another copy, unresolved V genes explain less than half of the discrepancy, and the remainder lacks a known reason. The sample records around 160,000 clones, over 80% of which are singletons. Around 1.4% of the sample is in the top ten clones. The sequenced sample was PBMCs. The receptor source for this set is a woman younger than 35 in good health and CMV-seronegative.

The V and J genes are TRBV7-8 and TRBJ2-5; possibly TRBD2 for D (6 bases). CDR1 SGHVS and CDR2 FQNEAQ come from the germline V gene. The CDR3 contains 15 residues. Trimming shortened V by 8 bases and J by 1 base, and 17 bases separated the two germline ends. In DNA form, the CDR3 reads TGTGCCAGCTCCACTTGGCGGGAACTCCAAGAGACCCAGTACTTC. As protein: CASSTWRELQETQYF. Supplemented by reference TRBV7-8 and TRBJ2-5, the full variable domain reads GAGVSQSPRYKVAKRGQDVALRCDPISGHVSLFWYQQALGQGPEFLTYFQNEAQLDKSGLPSDRFFAERPEGSVSTLKIQRTQQEDSAVYLCASSTWRELQETQYFGPGTRLLVL.

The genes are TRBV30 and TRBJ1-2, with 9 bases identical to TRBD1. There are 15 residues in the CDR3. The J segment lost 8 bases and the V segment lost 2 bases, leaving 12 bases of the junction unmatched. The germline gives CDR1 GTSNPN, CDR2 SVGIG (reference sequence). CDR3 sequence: CAWSLTGTGKLGYTF. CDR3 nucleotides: TGTGCCTGGAGTCTAACCGGGACAGGGAAACTCGGCTACACCTTC.

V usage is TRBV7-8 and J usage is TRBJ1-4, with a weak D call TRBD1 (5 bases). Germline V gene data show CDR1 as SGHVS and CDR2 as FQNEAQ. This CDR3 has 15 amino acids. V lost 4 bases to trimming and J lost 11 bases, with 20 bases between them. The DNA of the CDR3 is TGTGCCAGCAGCTCTAACAAAGGGGCGGCAGGGAAACTGTTTTTT. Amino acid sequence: CASSSNKGAAGKLFF. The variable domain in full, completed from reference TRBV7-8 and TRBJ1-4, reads GAGVSQSPRYKVAKRGQDVALRCDPISGHVSLFWYQQALGQGPEFLTYFQNEAQLDKSGLPSDRFFAERPEGSVSTLKIQRTQQEDSAVYLCASSSNKGAAGKLFFGSGTQLSVL.

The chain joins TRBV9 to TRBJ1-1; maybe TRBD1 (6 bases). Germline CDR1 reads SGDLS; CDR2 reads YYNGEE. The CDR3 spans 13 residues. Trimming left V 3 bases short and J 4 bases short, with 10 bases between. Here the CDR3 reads CASSAIQGTEAFF. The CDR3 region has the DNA TGTGCCAGCAGCGCGATACAGGGCACTGAAGCTTTCTTT.

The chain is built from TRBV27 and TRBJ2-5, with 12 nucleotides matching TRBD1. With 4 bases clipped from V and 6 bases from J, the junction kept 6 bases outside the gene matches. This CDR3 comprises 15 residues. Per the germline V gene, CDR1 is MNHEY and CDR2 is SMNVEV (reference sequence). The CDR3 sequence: CASSSGTGGWQTQYF. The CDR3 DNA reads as TGTGCCAGCAGTTCCGGGACAGGGGGCTGGCAGACCCAGTACTTC.

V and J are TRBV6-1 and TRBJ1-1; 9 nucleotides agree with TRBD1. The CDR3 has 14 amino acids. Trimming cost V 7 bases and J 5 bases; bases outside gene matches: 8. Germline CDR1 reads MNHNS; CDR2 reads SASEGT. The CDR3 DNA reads TGTGCCAGCAACCCCGGGACAGGGAATACTGAAGCTTTCTTT. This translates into CASNPGTGNTEAFF.

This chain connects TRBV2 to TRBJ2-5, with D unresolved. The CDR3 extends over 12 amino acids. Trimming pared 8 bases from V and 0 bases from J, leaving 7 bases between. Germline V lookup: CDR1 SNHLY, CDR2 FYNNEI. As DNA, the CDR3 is TGTGCCAGCGGCACTAACCAAGAGACCCAGTACTTC. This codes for CASGTNQETQYF.

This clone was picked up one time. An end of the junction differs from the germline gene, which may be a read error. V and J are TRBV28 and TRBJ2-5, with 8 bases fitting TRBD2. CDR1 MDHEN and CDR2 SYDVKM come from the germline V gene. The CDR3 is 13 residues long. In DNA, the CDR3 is TGTGCCTCCCGGGAGGGCGTACAAGGGACCCAGTACTTC. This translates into CASREGVQGTQYF.

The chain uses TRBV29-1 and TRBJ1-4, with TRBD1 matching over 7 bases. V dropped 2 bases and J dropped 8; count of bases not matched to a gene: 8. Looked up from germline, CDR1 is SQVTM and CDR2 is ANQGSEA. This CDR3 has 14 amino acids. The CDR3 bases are TGCAGCGTTGAAAGACAGGGTGCCGGCGAAAAACTGTTTTTT. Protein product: CSVERQGAGEKLFF.

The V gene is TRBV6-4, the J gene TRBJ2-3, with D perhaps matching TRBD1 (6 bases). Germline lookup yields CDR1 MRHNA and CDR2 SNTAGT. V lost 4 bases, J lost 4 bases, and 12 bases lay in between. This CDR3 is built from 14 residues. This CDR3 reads CASSASGASDTQYF. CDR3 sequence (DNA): TGTGCCAGCAGTGCATCAGGGGCTTCAGATACGCAGTATTTT.

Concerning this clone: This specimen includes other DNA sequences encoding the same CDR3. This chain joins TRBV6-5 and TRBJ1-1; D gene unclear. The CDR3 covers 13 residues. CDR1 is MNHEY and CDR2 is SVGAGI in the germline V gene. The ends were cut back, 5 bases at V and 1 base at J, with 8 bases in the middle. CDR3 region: CASSRTGNTEAFF. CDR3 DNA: TGTGCCAGCAGTCGCACGGGGAACACTGAAGCTTTCTTT.

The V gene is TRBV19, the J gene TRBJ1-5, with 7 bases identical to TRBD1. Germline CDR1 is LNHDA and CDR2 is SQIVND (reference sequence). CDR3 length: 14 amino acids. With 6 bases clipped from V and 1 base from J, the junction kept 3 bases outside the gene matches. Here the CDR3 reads CASRTGQSNQPQHF. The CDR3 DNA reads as TGTGCCAGTAGAACGGGACAGAGCAATCAGCCCCAGCATTTT.

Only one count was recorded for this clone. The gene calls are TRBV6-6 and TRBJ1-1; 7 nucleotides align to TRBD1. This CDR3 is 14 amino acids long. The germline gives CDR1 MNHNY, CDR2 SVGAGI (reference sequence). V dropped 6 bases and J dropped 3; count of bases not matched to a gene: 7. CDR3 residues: CASRETGRDTEAFF. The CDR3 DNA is TGTGCCAGCAGGGAGACAGGGCGGGACACTGAAGCTTTCTTT.

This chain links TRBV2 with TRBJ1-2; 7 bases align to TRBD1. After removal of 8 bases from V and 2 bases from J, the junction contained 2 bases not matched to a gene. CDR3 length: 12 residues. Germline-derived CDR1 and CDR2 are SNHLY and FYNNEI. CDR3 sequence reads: CASGQENYGYTF. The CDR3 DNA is TGTGCCAGCGGACAGGAAAACTATGGCTACACCTTC.